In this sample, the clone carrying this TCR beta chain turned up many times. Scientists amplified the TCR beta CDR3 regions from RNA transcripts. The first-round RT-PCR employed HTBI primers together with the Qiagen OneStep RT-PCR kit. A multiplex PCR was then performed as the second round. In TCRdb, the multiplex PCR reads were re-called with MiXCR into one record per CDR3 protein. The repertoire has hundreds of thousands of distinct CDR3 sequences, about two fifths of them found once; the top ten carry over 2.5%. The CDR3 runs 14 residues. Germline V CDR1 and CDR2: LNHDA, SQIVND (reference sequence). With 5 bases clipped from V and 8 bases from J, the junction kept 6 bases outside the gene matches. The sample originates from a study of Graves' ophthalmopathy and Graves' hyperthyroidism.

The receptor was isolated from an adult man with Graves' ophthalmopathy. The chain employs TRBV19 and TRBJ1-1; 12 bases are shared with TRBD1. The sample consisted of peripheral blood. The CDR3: CASSALGTGGEAFF. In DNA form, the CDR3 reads TGTGCCAGTAGTGCCCTTGGGACAGGGGGCGAAGCTTTCTTT.